This T cell receptor (beta chain) is from a study of T cell changes during pregnancy in multiple sclerosis. The CDR3 is 13 amino acids. Looked up from germline, CDR1 is MDHEN and CDR2 is SYDVKM. V was clipped by 2 bases and J by 1 base, with 5 bases between them. Measured with immunoSEQ multiplex PCR; TCRdb has only the in-frame clones, and not every one. The sample includes just under 95,000 clones, approximately 92% of them seen just once. The source was peripheral blood, collected in the first trimester of pregnancy. The sequence derives from a female donor with multiple sclerosis, enrolled in a pregnancy study. V is TRBV28 and J is TRBJ1-1; no clear D. The CDR3 DNA reads TGTGCCAGCAGTTTAAAGAGGAACACTGAAGCTTTCTTT. This translates into CASSLKRNTEAFF.